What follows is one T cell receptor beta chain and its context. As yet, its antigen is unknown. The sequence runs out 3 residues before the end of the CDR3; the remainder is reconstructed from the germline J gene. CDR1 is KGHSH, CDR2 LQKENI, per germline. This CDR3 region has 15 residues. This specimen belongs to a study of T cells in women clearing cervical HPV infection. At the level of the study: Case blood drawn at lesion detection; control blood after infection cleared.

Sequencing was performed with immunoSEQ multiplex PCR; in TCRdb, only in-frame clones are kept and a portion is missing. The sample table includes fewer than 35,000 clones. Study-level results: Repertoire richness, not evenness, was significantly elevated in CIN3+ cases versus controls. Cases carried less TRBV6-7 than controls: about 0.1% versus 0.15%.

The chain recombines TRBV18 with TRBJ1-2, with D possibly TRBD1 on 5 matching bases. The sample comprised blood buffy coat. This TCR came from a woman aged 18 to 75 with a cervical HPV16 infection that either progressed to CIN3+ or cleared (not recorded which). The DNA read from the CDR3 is TGTGCCAGCGCATCCGGGGGGAGCTCCTACAATGAC. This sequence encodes CASASGGSSYND. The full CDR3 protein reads CASASGGSSYNDYTF.